A single sample is the source of the 24 T cell receptor beta chains below, sequenced in a study of vaccination and CD4 T cells after COVID-19. The treatment denotes: roughly 10-day PBMC culture with coronavirus spike peptide pools or control peptides (ViraFEST assay). No antigens are known for them. The Oncomine TCR Beta short-read assay was applied to DNA of cultured CD4+ T cells. TCRdb re-derived calls from the PCR reads in MiXCR, one entry per CDR3 protein. Among nearly 15,000 distinct CDR3 sequences, more than 45% were seen once, and the ten largest hold 7.2%. Sequenced input: CD4+ T cells from blood, cultured in vitro. Receptor source: a human donor who had recovered from COVID-19.

There are a few counts of this clonotype. The genes are TRBV20-1 and TRBJ1-1; D call uncertain. There are 15 residues in the CDR3. V lost 3 bases to trimming and J lost 1 base, with 15 bases between them. Per the germline V gene, CDR1 is DFQATT and CDR2 is SNEGSKA (reference sequence). The CDR3 region is CSARDRQRQNTEAFF. The DNA of the CDR3 is TGCAGTGCTAGGGACCGACAACGCCAGAACACTGAAGCTTTCTTT.

There are a few counts of this clonotype. V gene TRBV10-2 combines with J gene TRBJ1-6; D is possibly TRBD1 (6 bases). Germline V CDR1 and CDR2: WSHSY, SAAADI. The CDR3 spans 14 residues. Between the trimmed V and J ends, which lost 5 bases and 8 bases, there was a span of 13 bases. The CDR3 here is CASSRRGADSPLHF. DNA for the CDR3: TGCGCCAGCAGTCGCAGGGGAGCGGATTCACCCCTCCACTTT.

The rearrangement links TRBV6-2 or TRBV6-3 to TRBJ1-3; D not resolved. The CDR3 extends over 12 amino acids. The germline V gene encodes CDR1 MNHEY and CDR2 SVGEGT. V shed 7 bases and J shed 0 bases, with 4 bases lying between them. CDR3 nucleotide sequence: TGTGCCAGCATTGACTCTGGAAACACCATATATTTT. Translated: CASIDSGNTIYF.

The V and J genes are TRBV7-2 and TRBJ1-1; no firm D call. V was shortened by 7 bases and J by 2 bases, with 11 bases between the two germline ends. Germline V CDR1 and CDR2: SGHTA, FQGNSA. This CDR3 contains 13 residues. The CDR3 loop is CASTMTENTEAFF. The CDR3 bases are TGTGCCAGCACCATGACGGAAAACACTGAAGCTTTCTTT.

The chain links TRBV10-1 to TRBJ1-2; D gene uncertain. V lost 5 bases and J lost 2, with 12 bases in between. The germline V gene has CDR1 WNHNN and CDR2 SYGVQD (reference sequence). The CDR3 has 14 amino acids. CDR3 in DNA: TGCGCCAGCAGTACGGCGGGGTTCAACTATGGCTACACCTTC. It yields the protein CASSTAGFNYGYTF.

The chain links TRBV19 to TRBJ1-5; D remains unclear. In germline, CDR1 is LNHDA, CDR2 SQIVND (reference sequence). V lost 0 bases, J lost 4 bases, and 4 bases lay in between. This CDR3 comprises 13 residues. The CDR3 DNA reads as TGTGCCAGTAGTATAGAAGAGAATCAGCCCCAGCATTTT. It yields the protein CASSIEENQPQHF.

This clonotype turned up a few times. The rearrangement joins TRBV10-3 to TRBJ2-7; 15 bases map to TRBD2. Germline CDR1 and CDR2: ENHRY and SYGVKD. CDR3 length equals 15 residues. The trim removed 7 bases at V and 6 bases at J, leaving 7 bases unmatched. Here the CDR3 reads CAITSGLAGGSEQYF. The CDR3 bases are TGTGCCATCACCTCGGGACTAGCGGGAGGATCCGAGCAGTACTTC.

The chain employs TRBV20-1 and TRBJ1-1, with D perhaps matching TRBD1 (5 bases). Deletions cut 5 bases from V and 2 bases from J, with 15 bases between. Germline values: CDR1 DFQATT, CDR2 SNEGSKA (reference sequence). The CDR3 sequence is 14 residues long. The CDR3 region is CSALWLGGNTEAFF. DNA for the CDR3: TGCAGTGCTCTCTGGCTCGGGGGAAACACTGAAGCTTTCTTT.

This clonotype came up once. This chain connects TRBV28 to TRBJ2-7; 9 positions match TRBD1. The CDR3 consists of 12 residues. The V gene's germline CDR1 is MDHEN and CDR2 SYDVKM. Germline trimming cut 3 bases from V and 12 bases from J; bases unmatched to any gene: 6. In DNA, the CDR3 is TGTGCCAGCAGTTTGGGGGACAGGGAGACGTACTTC. Translated, it gives CASSLGDRETYF.

The chain uses TRBV7-3 and TRBJ2-3, with D unclear. With 2 bases removed from V and 6 bases from J, the gap between germline ends came to 9 bases. CDR1 SGHTA and CDR2 FQGTGA come from the germline V gene. The CDR3 has 13 amino acids. CDR3 residues: CASSLGLDDTQYF. DNA for the CDR3: TGTGCCAGCAGCTTAGGGCTAGATGATACGCAGTATTTT.

This clonotype was observed a handful of times. The V call is TRBV21-1, the J call TRBJ2-7; the table's D call, TRBD2, has no DNA check behind it. TRBV21-1 is a pseudogene locus. CDR3 length: 16 amino acids. The CDR3 nucleotides are TGTGCCAGCAGCAAAGTGTCCACTAGCGGCTCCTACGAGCAGTACTTC. It is translated as CASSKVSTSGSYEQYF.

The chain recombines TRBV30 with TRBJ1-1; unclear D gene. Trimming shortened V by 0 bases and J by 2 bases, and 10 bases separated the two germline ends. The CDR3 spans 14 residues. Germline V gives CDR1 GTSNPN, CDR2 SVGIG (reference sequence). CDR3 in DNA: TGTGCCTGGAGTGTACGAGGTTTAAACACTGAAGCTTTCTTT. Translated: CAWSVRGLNTEAFF.

The CDR3 sequence is CATSRDTGAGNTIYF. The CDR3 DNA follows: TGTGCCACCAGCAGAGATACAGGGGCTGGAAACACCATATATTTT. The chain recombines TRBV15 with TRBJ1-3; 7 nucleotides line up with TRBD1. Germline assignment: CDR1 LNHNV and CDR2 YYDKDF (reference sequence). This CDR3 is built from 15 residues. Trimming at V came to 0 bases and at J to 2 bases, leaving 1 base not matched to a gene. The entire variable domain, with the rest obtained from reference TRBV15 and TRBJ1-3, is as follows: DAMVIQNPRYQVTQFGKPVTLSCSQTLNHNVMYWYQQKSSQAPKLLFHYYDKDFNNEADTPDNFQSRRPNTSFCFLDIRSPGLGDTAMYLCATSRDTGAGNTIYFGEGSWLTVV.

The chain links TRBV6-1 to TRBJ2-7; unclear D gene. Trimming removed 6 bases at V and 1 base at J, with 10 bases between. Germline CDR1 MNHNS, CDR2 SASEGT. The CDR3 length is 13 residues. The CDR3 DNA reads as TGTGCCAGCAGCCCCTGGGGTTCCTACGAGCAGTACTTC. Residues: CASSPWGSYEQYF.

The genes are TRBV28 and TRBJ1-2, with 10 bases fitting TRBD1. CDR3 length equals 15 residues. In germline, CDR1 is MDHEN, CDR2 SYDVKM. V lost 1 base, J lost 10 bases, and 9 bases stayed unmatched. CDR3 loop: CASSLSQTGGGDYTF. Here the CDR3 DNA reads TGTGCCAGCAGTTTATCTCAGACAGGGGGCGGTGACTACACCTTC.

The V and J genes are TRBV2 and TRBJ1-1; tentatively, D is TRBD1 (5 bases). CDR1 is SNHLY and CDR2 is FYNNEI in the germline V gene. V was cut by 7 bases and J by 5 bases, with 14 bases left in between. The CDR3 is 13 amino acids. CDR3 nucleotides: TGTGCCAGCATTAACACAGGTCGGACTGAAGCTTTCTTT. Its protein is CASINTGRTEAFF.

The V gene is TRBV6-1, the J gene TRBJ1-5, with no clear D. The CDR3 loop spans 14 amino acids. Germline CDR1 and CDR2: MNHNS and SASEGT. Deletions cut 7 bases from V and 6 bases from J, with 16 bases between. CDR3 in amino acids: CASNETPASQPQHF. The CDR3, as DNA: TGTGCCAGCAACGAGACTCCAGCTAGTCAGCCCCAGCATTTT.

The chain joins TRBV7-2 to TRBJ2-3; D might be TRBD2 (5 bases). Germline CDR1 SGHTA, CDR2 FQGNSA. The CDR3 is made up of 14 amino acids. The V end was cut by 5 bases, the J end by 1 base, with 10 bases between. The CDR3 coding sequence is TGTGCCAGCAGCCCAGAGCGGCGCACAGATACGCAGTATTTT. Protein: CASSPERRTDTQYF.

The rearrangement joins TRBV20-1 to TRBJ1-1; 7 nucleotides align to TRBD1. The CDR3 is 12 amino acids. Germline CDR1 reads DFQATT; CDR2 reads SNEGSKA (reference sequence). J gave up 4 bases and V 6 bases, and 5 bases lay outside the gene matches. This CDR3 reads CSAATGRTEAFF. CDR3 nucleotide sequence: TGCAGTGCGGCGACAGGGCGCACTGAAGCTTTCTTT.

J is TRBJ2-7 and V is TRBV19; possibly TRBD2 for D (5 bases). The CDR3 spans 13 residues. Trimming pared 6 bases from V and 1 base from J, leaving 10 bases between. Looked up from germline, CDR1 is LNHDA and CDR2 is SQIVND (reference sequence). CDR3 sequence: CASSPRGSYEQYF. The DNA of the CDR3 is TGTGCCAGTAGCCCCCGAGGGTCCTACGAGCAGTACTTC.

The sample holds a few counts of this clonotype. This sequence joins TRBV27 and TRBJ1-2; 7 bases agree with TRBD1. This CDR3 has 16 residues. Trimming took 0 bases from V and 2 from J; bases not matched to a gene: 6. CDR1 and CDR2 from the germline V gene are MNHEY and SMNVEV (reference sequence). The CDR3 DNA follows: TGTGCCAGCAGTTTATCCCGACAGGGAATGAACTATGGCTACACCTTC. It is translated as CASSLSRQGMNYGYTF.

This rearrangement joins TRBV10-3 to TRBJ1-2; D ambiguous. Trimming shortened V by 0 bases and J by 3 bases, and 14 bases separated the two germline ends. Germline V CDR1 and CDR2: ENHRY, SYGVKD. This CDR3 is 16 amino acids long. CDR3 sequence: CAISESTAKYDYGYTF. The CDR3 DNA reads TGTGCCATCAGTGAGTCTACAGCGAAGTACGACTATGGCTACACCTTC.

The chain recombines TRBV11-3 with TRBJ2-3, with D tentatively TRBD1 (5 bases). Germline-derived CDR1 and CDR2 are SGHNT and YENEEA. The CDR3 has 16 amino acids. The germline V and J ends were trimmed by 1 base and 1 base, with 12 bases remaining between them. The CDR3 DNA is TGTGCCAGCAGCTTAGGCCCCAGGGAACGCACAGATACGCAGTATTTT. Translation: CASSLGPRERTDTQYF.

This clonotype was seen more than once but under ten times. This sequence joins TRBV7-9 and TRBJ1-6; D ambiguous. Germline V gene data show CDR1 as SEHNR and CDR2 as FQNEAQ (reference sequence). V dropped 1 base and J dropped 7 bases, with 8 bases sitting between them. CDR3 length equals 14 residues. Written as DNA, the CDR3 is TGTGCCAGCAGCTTAGAAGGTGACAATTCACCCCTCCACTTT. It encodes CASSLEGDNSPLHF.